This TCR beta chain stems from a study of neurological immune-mediated disorders (dated by TCRdb to between 2019 and 2020). For context, the study as a whole: Among the approximately 35 multiple sclerosis patients, relapsing-remitting MS accounted for around 30 and secondary progressive MS accounted for 3. The study compared peripheral blood TCR-beta repertoires of HTLV-I-associated myelopathy (HAM/TSP) patients, multiple sclerosis patients and healthy controls using UMI-based sequencing. Longitudinal samples, technical triplicates and paired sorted CD4+ and CD8+ T-cell subsets, alongside PBMC samples, were included among the roughly 100 TCR-beta libraries. The cohort included approximately 70 subjects: about 14 with HAM/TSP, about 34 with multiple sclerosis, and around 20 healthy controls.

This clonotype was counted between two and nine times. What this receptor recognizes is not known. Base qualities were left out, and no much larger clone turns up one base away. cDNA synthesis used template-switch 5'RACE with a primer carrying a 10-nucleotide random unique molecular identifier tagging each TCR transcript. Each sequencing run produced over 200 million TCR-beta sequences covering 15-18 subjects. Total RNA was extracted with the RNeasy kit. The KAPA Real-time Library Amplification kit was used to amplify TCR-beta VDJ regions with primers for the TCR constant region and the 5'RACE anchor. A first PCR added sample indexes and Illumina adaptors, and a second PCR then raised library yield. The roughly 650 bp TCR product was size-selected on a 2% E-gel SizeSelection system after Ampure bead purification. Before pooling, library quality was assessed on a Bioanalyzer, concentration was determined with Qubit, and library quantification was performed with the Kapa Library Quantification kit. Libraries were sequenced paired-end 2 x 150 bp on an Illumina HiSeq 2500. To increase sequence diversity, about 25-31% phiX was spiked into each library pool. The source study handled its data this way. The UMI-based MiGEC pipeline processed quality-filtered reads and removed over 80% of raw TCR sequences during error correction. IMGT germline references were used for aligning VDJ genes, and each clonotype was defined as a unique CDR3 amino acid sequence together with its V-J genes. Clonal expansion, Shannon diversity and CDR3 relatedness were evaluated with VDJtools (CalcPairwiseDistances, ClusterSamples), while phylogenetic trees were built in CLCbio workbench. A clone was classed as expanded if it had 8 or more unique UMIs, a cutoff based on coefficient-of-variation modelling across technical triplicates. TCRdb handled the public reads itself, with Q25 trimming in fastp and clone calling in MiXCR, and kept productive beta chains. All rows with the same CDR3 protein become a single entry with the most common DNA and genes. It is TCRdb's table, rather than the study itself, that gives the V and J calls and clone size. This sample has about 55,000 distinct CDR3 sequences in its table, and about 4.2% of those were observed once. The ten largest make up 1.9% of the sample.

For the sorted-subset TCR libraries, the starting material was about 920,000 sorted CD4+ or CD8+ T cells. The multiple sclerosis patients were enrolled in a US clinical protocol that evaluated disease progression with magnetic resonance imaging. Peripheral blood was subjected to Ficoll-Hypaque density gradient centrifugation to isolate PBMCs, which were then cryopreserved in liquid nitrogen. Paired sorted CD4+ and CD8+ subsets came from healthy controls, HAM/TSP patients and MS patients. Summary of the overall study and its limitations: The MS cluster was not associated with any clinical or MRI features, and the authors stated that larger cohorts are needed. No identical CDR3 amino acid sequences were found to be shared among expanded clones across subjects, suggesting that TCR-beta repertoires were private in all groups. The highest TCR clonal expansion was observed in HAM/TSP patients, whereas the lowest was observed in MS patients, even when compared with healthy controls. In phylogenetic analysis, the repertoires of 18 of 34 MS patients grouped into a cluster of related CDR3 sequences, which suggests a possible signature at the repertoire level.

Measured from the cysteine to the phenylalanine, the CDR3 is 15 residues long. The read is trimmed to its CDR3 DNA, 45 bases read in frame from base 1. V and J are truncated by 8 bases and 6 bases respectively, leaving an intervening sequence of 20 bases. The source of this sequence is a woman aged 40-49 years with multiple sclerosis. Sequencing used CD4+ T cells from blood. This receptor chain uses TRBV12-3 or TRBV12-4 and TRBJ2-1; TRBD2 is a weak D gene call, 7 bases matching. The DNA sequence reads TGTGCCAGCGCCGAAGAAGTGGGAGGGGGCAATGAGCAGTTCTTC. This gives the protein CASAEEVGGGNEQFF.